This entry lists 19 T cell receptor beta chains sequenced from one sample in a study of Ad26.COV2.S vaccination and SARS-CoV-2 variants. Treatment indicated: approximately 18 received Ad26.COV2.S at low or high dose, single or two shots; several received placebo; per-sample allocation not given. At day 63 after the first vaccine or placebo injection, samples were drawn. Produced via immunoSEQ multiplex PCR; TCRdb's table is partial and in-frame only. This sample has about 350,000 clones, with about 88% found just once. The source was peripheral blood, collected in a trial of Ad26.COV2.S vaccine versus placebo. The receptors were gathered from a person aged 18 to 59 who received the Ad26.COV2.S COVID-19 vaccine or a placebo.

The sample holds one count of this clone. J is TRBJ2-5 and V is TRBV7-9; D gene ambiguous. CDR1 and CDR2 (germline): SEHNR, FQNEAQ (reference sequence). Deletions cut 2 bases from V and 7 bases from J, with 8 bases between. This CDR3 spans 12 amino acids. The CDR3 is CASSLITGTQYF. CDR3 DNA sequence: TGTGCCAGCAGCTTAATCACCGGGACCCAGTACTTC.

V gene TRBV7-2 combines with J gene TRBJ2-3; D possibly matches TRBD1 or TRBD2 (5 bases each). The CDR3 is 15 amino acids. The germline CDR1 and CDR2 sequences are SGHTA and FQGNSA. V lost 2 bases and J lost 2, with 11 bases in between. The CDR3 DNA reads TGTGCCAGCAGCTTATATTCGGGACCCACAGATACGCAGTATTTT. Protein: CASSLYSGPTDTQYF.

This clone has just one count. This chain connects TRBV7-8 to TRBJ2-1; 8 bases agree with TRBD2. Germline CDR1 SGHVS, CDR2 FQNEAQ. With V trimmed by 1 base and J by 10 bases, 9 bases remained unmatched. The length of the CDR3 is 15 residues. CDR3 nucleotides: TGTGCCAGCAGCTTAGGCGGGGGGCCCGCAGGCGAGCAGTTCTTC. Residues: CASSLGGGPAGEQFF.

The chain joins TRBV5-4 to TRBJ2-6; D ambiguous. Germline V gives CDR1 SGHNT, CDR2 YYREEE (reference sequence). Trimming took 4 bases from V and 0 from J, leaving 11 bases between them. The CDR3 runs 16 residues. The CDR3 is CASSPGSPSGANVLTF. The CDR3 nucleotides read TGTGCCAGCAGCCCCGGATCACCCTCTGGGGCCAACGTCCTGACTTTC.

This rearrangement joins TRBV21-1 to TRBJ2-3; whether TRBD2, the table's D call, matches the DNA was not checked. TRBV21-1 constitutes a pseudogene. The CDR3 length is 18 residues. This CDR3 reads CASSKGQTSGSSTDTQYF. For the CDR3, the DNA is TGTGCCAGCAGCAAAGGCCAGACTAGCGGGAGTTCGACAGATACGCAGTATTTT.

For the CDR3, the DNA is TGTGCCAGCAGCGACCGGGACAGGGACAATGAGCAGTTCTTC. It codes for CASSDRDRDNEQFF. The V and J genes are TRBV9 and TRBJ2-1; 9 nucleotides line up with TRBD1. Germline V gene sequence: CDR1 SGDLS, CDR2 YYNGEE. Trimming removed 3 bases from V and 5 bases from J; junction bases left unmatched: 3. The CDR3 contains 14 residues.

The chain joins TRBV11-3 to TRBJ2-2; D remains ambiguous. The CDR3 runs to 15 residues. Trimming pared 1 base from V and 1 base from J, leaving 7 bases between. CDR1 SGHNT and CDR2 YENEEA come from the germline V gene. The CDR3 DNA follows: TGTGCCAGCAGCTTAGGACTGCTGAACACCGGGGAGCTGTTTTTT. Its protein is CASSLGLLNTGELFF.

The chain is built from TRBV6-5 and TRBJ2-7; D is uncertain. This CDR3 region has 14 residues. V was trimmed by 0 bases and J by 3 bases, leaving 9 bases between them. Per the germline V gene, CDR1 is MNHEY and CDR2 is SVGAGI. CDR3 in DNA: TGTGCCAGCAGTTACTCGGGTACGGGCTACGAGCAGTACTTC. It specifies CASSYSGTGYEQYF.

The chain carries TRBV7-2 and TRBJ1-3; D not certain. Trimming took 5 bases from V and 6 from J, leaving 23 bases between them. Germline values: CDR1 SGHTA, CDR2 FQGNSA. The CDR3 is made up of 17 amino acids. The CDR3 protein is CASSGSAHNSGANTIYF. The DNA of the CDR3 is TGTGCCAGCAGCGGTTCCGCACACAATAGCGGTGCAAACACCATATATTTT.

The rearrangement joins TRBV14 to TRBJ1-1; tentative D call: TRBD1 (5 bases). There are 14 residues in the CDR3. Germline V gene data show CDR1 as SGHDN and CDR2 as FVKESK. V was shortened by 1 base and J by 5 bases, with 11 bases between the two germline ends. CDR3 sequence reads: CASSQGGEETEAFF. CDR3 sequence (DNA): TGTGCCAGCAGCCAAGGGGGGGAGGAAACTGAAGCTTTCTTT.

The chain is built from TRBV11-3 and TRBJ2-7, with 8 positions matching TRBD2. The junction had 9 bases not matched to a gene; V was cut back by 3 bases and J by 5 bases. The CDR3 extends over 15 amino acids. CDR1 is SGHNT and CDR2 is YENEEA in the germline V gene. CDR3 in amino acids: CASSFGGGQGDEQYF. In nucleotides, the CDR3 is TGTGCCAGCAGCTTTGGCGGGGGGCAAGGCGACGAGCAGTACTTC.

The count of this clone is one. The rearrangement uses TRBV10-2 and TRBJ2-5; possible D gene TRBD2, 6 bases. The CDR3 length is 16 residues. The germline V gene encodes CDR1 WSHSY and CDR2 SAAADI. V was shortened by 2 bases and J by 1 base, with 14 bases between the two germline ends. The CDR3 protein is CASSERGSRFQETQYF. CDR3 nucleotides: TGCGCCAGCAGTGAGCGGGGGTCTCGTTTCCAAGAGACCCAGTACTTC.

CDR3 DNA: TGTGCCAGCAGCTTAGCAACCCTAAGGACGGTCACCTACGAGCAGTACTTC. Encoded protein: CASSLATLRTVTYEQYF. V usage is TRBV7-9 and J usage is TRBJ2-7, with D uncertain. Germline CDR1 is SEHNR and CDR2 is FQNEAQ (reference sequence). The germline V and J ends were trimmed by 0 bases and 2 bases, with 17 bases remaining between them. This CDR3 contains 17 residues.

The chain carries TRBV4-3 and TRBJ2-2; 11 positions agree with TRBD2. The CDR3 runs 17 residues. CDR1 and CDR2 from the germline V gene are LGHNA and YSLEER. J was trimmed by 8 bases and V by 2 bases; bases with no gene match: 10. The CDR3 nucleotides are TGCGCCAGCAGCCAACTATCCTCTAGCGGGAGGATGGGGGAGCTGTTTTTT. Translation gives CASSQLSSSGRMGELFF.

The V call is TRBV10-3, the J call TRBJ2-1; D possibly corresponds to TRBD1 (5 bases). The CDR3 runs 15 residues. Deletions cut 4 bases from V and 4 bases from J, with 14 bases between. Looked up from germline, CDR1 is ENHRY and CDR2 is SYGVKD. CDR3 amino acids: CAISGADTFYNEQFF. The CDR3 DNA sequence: TGTGCCATCAGTGGGGCGGACACCTTTTACAATGAGCAGTTCTTC.

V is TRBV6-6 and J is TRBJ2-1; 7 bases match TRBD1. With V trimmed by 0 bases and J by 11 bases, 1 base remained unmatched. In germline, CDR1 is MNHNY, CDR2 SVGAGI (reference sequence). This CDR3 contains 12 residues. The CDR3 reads CASSYSTGKQFF. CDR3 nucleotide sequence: TGTGCCAGCAGTTACTCGACAGGGAAGCAGTTCTTC.

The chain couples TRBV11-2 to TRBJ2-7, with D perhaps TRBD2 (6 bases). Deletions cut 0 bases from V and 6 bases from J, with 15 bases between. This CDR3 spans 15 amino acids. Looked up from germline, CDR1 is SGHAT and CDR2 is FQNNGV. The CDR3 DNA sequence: TGTGCCAGCAGCTTAGATGAGGGACTGACGCGCGAGCAGTACTTC. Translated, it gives CASSLDEGLTREQYF. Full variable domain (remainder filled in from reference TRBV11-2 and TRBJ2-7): EAGVAQSPRYKIIEKRQSVAFWCNPISGHATLYWYQQILGQGPKLLIQFQNNGVVDDSQLPKDRFSAERLKGVDSTLKIQPAKLEDSAVYLCASSLDEGLTREQYFGPGTRLTVT.

CDR3: CAISESASGRATEQFF. In nucleotides, the CDR3 is TGTGCCATCAGTGAGTCGGCTAGCGGGAGGGCAACAGAGCAGTTCTTC. The chain employs TRBV10-3 and TRBJ2-1; TRBD2 matches 12 bases. With V trimmed by 0 bases and J by 10 bases, 7 bases remained unmatched. The germline V gene encodes CDR1 ENHRY and CDR2 SYGVKD. CDR3 length: 16 amino acids.

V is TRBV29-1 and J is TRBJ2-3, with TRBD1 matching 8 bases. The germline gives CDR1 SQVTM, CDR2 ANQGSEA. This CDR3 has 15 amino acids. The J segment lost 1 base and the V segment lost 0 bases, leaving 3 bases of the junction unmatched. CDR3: CSVEDPGGGTDTQYF. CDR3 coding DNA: TGCAGCGTTGAAGACCCAGGGGGCGGCACAGATACGCAGTATTTT.